One sample yielded the 20 T cell receptor beta chains listed below, sequenced in a study of T cells in tuberculosis. Time point described: new active TB diagnosis, blood taken before or within 7 days of starting treatment. Measured with immunoSEQ multiplex PCR; TCRdb has only the in-frame clones, and not every one. The repertoire holds approximately 46,000 clones, with about 95% as singletons. The sequencing here drew on PBMCs, taken at tuberculosis diagnosis. The receptors come from an adult with tuberculosis.

This rearrangement joins TRBV5-4 to TRBJ1-1, with TRBD1 matching 7 bases. V trimming: 9 bases; J trimming: 8 bases; junction bases outside the gene matches: 16. Germline CDR1 and CDR2: SGHNT and YYREEE (reference sequence). The CDR3 extends over 14 amino acids. The CDR3 DNA follows: TGTGCCACCCGAGGACAGGATATTCTCCAAGAAGCTTTCTTT. Translated: CATRGQDILQEAFF.

The chain has TRBV11-2 and TRBJ1-6, with D possibly matching TRBD1 (5 bases). The V gene's germline CDR1 is SGHAT and CDR2 FQNNGV. CDR3 size: 14 residues. V lost 6 bases to trimming and J lost 9 bases, with 15 bases between them. The CDR3 sequence: CASRSQGSPSPLHF. As DNA, the CDR3 is TGTGCCAGCAGGAGTCAGGGTAGTCCTTCACCCCTCCACTTT.

This chain links TRBV28 with TRBJ1-6; D not resolved. From germline, CDR1 is MDHEN and CDR2 SYDVKM. CDR3 size: 13 residues. With 6 bases removed from V and 14 bases from J, the gap between germline ends came to 17 bases. The CDR3 sequence is CASSGEAGRTLHF. In nucleotides, the CDR3 is TGTGCCAGCAGCGGAGAGGCTGGGAGGACCCTCCACTTT.

The CDR3 DNA reads TGTGCCATCCGAGAAGACAGGGGGAACACCGGGGAGCTGTTTTTT. As protein: CAIREDRGNTGELFF. The chain combines TRBV10-3 with TRBJ2-2; 8 bases match TRBD1. CDR3 length: 15 amino acids. Trimming removed 8 bases from V and 1 base from J; junction bases left unmatched: 6. Germline CDR1 and CDR2: ENHRY and SYGVKD.

This rearrangement joins TRBV10-2 to TRBJ1-5; weak D call: TRBD1 (6 bases). The germline V gene has CDR1 WSHSY and CDR2 SAAADI. Deletions cut 6 bases from V and 3 bases from J, with 12 bases between. CDR3 length: 14 amino acids. The CDR3: CASRPDRNNQPQHF. The CDR3 DNA is TGCGCCAGCAGACCAGACAGGAACAATCAGCCCCAGCATTTT.

The CDR3 is CASSVGPAGRHNEQFF. The CDR3 DNA sequence: TGTGCCAGCAGCGTAGGCCCCGCGGGACGCCACAATGAGCAGTTCTTC. The gene calls are TRBV9 and TRBJ2-1, with D possibly matching TRBD2 (6 bases). This CDR3 has 16 residues. Trimming took off 0 bases at V and 5 bases at J, with 15 bases between the two ends. Germline values: CDR1 SGDLS, CDR2 YYNGEE.

The chain uses TRBV10-2 and TRBJ1-1, with D possibly being TRBD1 (6 bases). The germline gives CDR1 WSHSY, CDR2 SAAADI. CDR3 size: 16 residues. The V end lost 10 bases, the J end lost 0 bases, and 21 bases lay between the germline ends. Here the CDR3 reads CATRGPAARMNTEAFF. The CDR3, as DNA: TGCGCCACCAGGGGTCCGGCAGCGAGAATGAACACTGAAGCTTTCTTT.

This clone occurred a few times. This chain uses TRBV27 with TRBJ2-4; maybe TRBD1 (5 bases). Germline V gene lookup returns CDR1 MNHEY and CDR2 SMNVEV (reference sequence). The CDR3 is made up of 17 amino acids. V dropped 6 bases and J dropped 2 bases, with 20 bases sitting between them. The CDR3 here is CASSTGDTGKSKNIQYF. The CDR3 DNA follows: TGTGCCAGCAGCACAGGAGATACAGGCAAATCCAAAAACATTCAGTACTTC.

The chain uses TRBV5-6 and TRBJ2-1; 8 bases line up with TRBD1. Germline V gene lookup returns CDR1 SGHDT and CDR2 YYEEEE. The CDR3 sequence is 15 residues long. With 2 bases clipped from V and 4 bases from J, the junction kept 5 bases outside the gene matches. The CDR3 spells CASSFETGAYNEQFF. The DNA of the CDR3 is TGTGCCAGCAGCTTCGAGACAGGGGCATACAATGAGCAGTTCTTC.

This sequence joins TRBV6-1 and TRBJ2-3; the match to TRBD2 covers 11 bases. V lost 2 bases to trimming and J lost 4 bases; unmatched junction nucleotides: 5. Germline V lookup: CDR1 MNHNS, CDR2 SASEGT. The CDR3 totals 16 residues. The CDR3 DNA follows: TGTGCCAGCAGTGAAATAGCGGGAGGGCAACCAGATACGCAGTATTTT. This gives the protein CASSEIAGGQPDTQYF.

The chain has TRBV27 and TRBJ1-2; 8 bases are a match to TRBD1. Germline lookup yields CDR1 MNHEY and CDR2 SMNVEV (reference sequence). The CDR3 is 16 residues long. J was trimmed by 8 bases and V by 4 bases; bases with no gene match: 15. The CDR3: CASSSPRTTGDPGYTF. DNA of the CDR3: TGTGCCAGCAGTTCGCCGAGAACGACAGGGGATCCAGGCTACACCTTC.

The V call is TRBV11-2, the J call TRBJ2-2, with D tentatively TRBD2 (5 bases). The CDR3 spans 15 residues. Germline CDR1 reads SGHAT; CDR2 reads FQNNGV. V was pared by 6 bases and J by 7 bases, with 18 bases between. The CDR3 sequence: CASRLTEGVDGELFF. The CDR3 bases are TGTGCCAGCAGATTAACCGAGGGAGTGGACGGGGAGCTGTTTTTT.

This sequence joins TRBV7-2 and TRBJ2-5, with 16 bases identical to TRBD2. V lost 5 bases to trimming and J lost 1 base; unmatched junction nucleotides: 10. The CDR3 covers 19 residues. Germline CDR1 is SGHTA and CDR2 is FQGNSA. This CDR3 reads CASSPRGTSGRALQETQYF. CDR3 sequence (DNA): TGTGCCAGCAGCCCTAGAGGGACTAGCGGGAGGGCCCTCCAAGAGACCCAGTACTTC.

This chain links TRBV5-1 with TRBJ1-1; D may be TRBD1 (5 bases). The V end was cut by 2 bases, the J end by 1 base, with 12 bases between. CDR1 is SGHRS, CDR2 YFSETQ, per germline. The length of the CDR3 is 15 residues. Written as DNA, the CDR3 is TGCGCCAGCAGCTTCTTATTGGGGCAGAACACTGAAGCTTTCTTT. It translates to CASSFLLGQNTEAFF.

V gene TRBV29-1 combines with J gene TRBJ1-2; 7 nucleotides line up with TRBD1. The CDR3 spans 13 residues. After removal of 2 bases from V and 6 bases from J, the junction contained 6 bases not matched to a gene. Germline V gives CDR1 SQVTM, CDR2 ANQGSEA. CDR3 coding DNA: TGCAGCGTTGAAAGGGGGCAGGGACATGGCTACACCTTC. Protein: CSVERGQGHGYTF.

CDR3 amino acids: CASAPGQAYEQYF. CDR3 bases: TGTGCCAGCGCTCCGGGACAGGCCTACGAGCAGTACTTC. The chain couples TRBV6-5 to TRBJ2-7, with TRBD1 identical over 8 bases. The CDR3 extends over 13 amino acids. Germline V CDR1 and CDR2: MNHEY, SVGAGI. Trimming at V came to 8 bases and at J to 2 bases, leaving 5 bases not matched to a gene.

The chain has TRBV6-4 and TRBJ1-1; D is uncertain. V lost 5 bases and J 6 bases, leaving 13 bases between the germline ends. CDR3 size: 13 residues. Germline V gene lookup returns CDR1 MRHNA and CDR2 SNTAGT. The CDR3 reads CASSSTGGSEAFF. In DNA form, the CDR3 reads TGTGCCAGCAGTAGTACGGGTGGATCTGAAGCTTTCTTT.

The chain combines TRBV28 with TRBJ2-7; TRBD2 might be the D (6 bases). The CDR3 has 16 residues. V was trimmed by 8 bases and J by 1 base, leaving 21 bases between them. The germline gives CDR1 MDHEN, CDR2 SYDVKM. The CDR3 bases are TGTGCCAGCGCATACGGGAGCGCCTCGTCTTCCTACGAGCAGTACTTC. Its translation is CASAYGSASSSYEQYF.

V usage is TRBV15 and J usage is TRBJ1-4, with 7 bases lining up with TRBD1. The germline CDR1 and CDR2 sequences are LNHNV and YYDKDF (reference sequence). The V gene end was trimmed by 0 bases and the J gene end by 8 bases; junction bases not matched to a gene: 9. The CDR3 extends over 16 amino acids. The CDR3 DNA follows: TGTGCCACCAGCAGAGAGGGTCAGGGGGTAGAAGAAAAACTGTTTTTT. Its translation is CATSREGQGVEEKLFF. Drawing the rest from reference TRBV15 and TRBJ1-4, the complete variable domain is DAMVIQNPRYQVTQFGKPVTLSCSQTLNHNVMYWYQQKSSQAPKLLFHYYDKDFNNEADTPDNFQSRRPNTSFCFLDIRSPGLGDTAMYLCATSREGQGVEEKLFFGSGTQLSVL.

The chain combines TRBV7-2 with TRBJ2-1, with 7 bases identical to TRBD1. V shed 3 bases and J 7 bases; nucleotides not matched to a gene: 9. CDR1 SGHTA and CDR2 FQGNSA come from the germline V gene. The CDR3 contains 15 residues. The CDR3 DNA is TGTGCCAGCAGCTTGCCCCAGGGGGACGAGAATGAGCAGTTCTTC. This translates into CASSLPQGDENEQFF.